This T cell receptor beta chain stems from a study of T cells in Graves' hyperthyroidism and ophthalmopathy. The germline V gene encodes CDR1 DFQATT and CDR2 SNEGSKA (reference sequence). The CDR3 loop spans 15 amino acids. V was cut by 5 bases and J by 8 bases, with 22 bases left in between. Amplified TCR beta CDR3 regions derived from RNA transcripts. Primed by the HTBI set, a first-round RT-PCR was run on the TCR CDR3. TCRdb fed the multiplex PCR reads into MiXCR, producing one record per CDR3 protein. The sample comprises around 300,000 distinct CDR3 sequences, 13% of which are singletons, and more than 7.5% rests with the top ten. Study-wide findings and caveats: Ophthalmopathy and stable hyperthyroidism were separated by a 13 V-J model.

The diagnostic basis comprised clinical symptoms, serum thyroxine and TRAb, thyroid ultrasound and orbital computed tomography. This clonotype was found a few times. Its antigen is unknown. The origin of this receptor is a woman under 40 with Graves' hyperthyroidism that later progressed to Graves' ophthalmopathy. The rearrangement links TRBV20-1 to TRBJ2-1, with D possibly being TRBD2 (7 bases). The sample was blood. The CDR3 here is CSAGSGAGASYEQFF. DNA for the CDR3: TGCAGTGCTGGCTCGGGGGCGGGAGCCAGCTATGAGCAGTTCTTC.